Shown below are 17 T cell receptor beta chains from a single sample sequenced in a study of T-cell memory formation after mild COVID-19. One entry per CDR3 protein, called by TCRdb with MiXCR from the 5' RACE reads. The profile shows about 250,000 distinct CDR3 sequences, less than 20% of them singletons. Sample: PBMCs or a T cell subset sorted from them (not recorded which). The origin of the receptors is an adult woman who had mild COVID-19 (a few samples of this study predate the infection). Cell type and time point are not known.

This clonotype has only a few counts. V is TRBV5-1 and J is TRBJ2-3; 12 bases agree with TRBD2. The junction had 4 bases not matched to a gene; V was cut back by 0 bases and J by 2 bases. CDR3 length: 17 amino acids. CDR1 and CDR2 (germline): SGHRS, YFSETQ. CDR3: CASSLGLAGDLTDTQYF. CDR3 in DNA: TGCGCCAGCAGCTTGGGACTAGCGGGGGACCTCACAGATACGCAGTATTTT.

This clonotype was detected only a few times. The chain links TRBV5-1 to TRBJ2-7, with D unresolved. Germline V gives CDR1 SGHRS, CDR2 YFSETQ. This CDR3 spans 13 amino acids. Trimming stripped 0 bases from V and 3 bases from J, with 7 bases between. CDR3 sequence (DNA): TGCGCCAGCAGCTTGGACGGCCTCTACGAGCAGTACTTC. This sequence encodes CASSLDGLYEQYF.

This clonotype has only a few counts. V and J are TRBV4-2 and TRBJ2-7, with D perhaps matching TRBD2 (5 bases). Germline CDR1 reads LGHNA; CDR2 reads YNFKEQ. The length of the CDR3 is 14 residues. Between the trimmed V and J ends, which lost 0 bases and 4 bases, there was a span of 10 bases. The CDR3 DNA sequence: TGTGCCAGCAGCCAAGAAAGGACTTCTTACGAGCAGTACTTC. Its translation is CASSQERTSYEQYF.

This clonotype was recorded many times. The CDR3 protein is CASSIQLQGNTEAFF. For the CDR3, the DNA is TGCGCCAGCAGCATCCAACTACAGGGGAACACTGAAGCTTTCTTT. The V gene is TRBV5-1, the J gene TRBJ1-1; perhaps TRBD1 as D (6 bases). This CDR3 spans 15 amino acids. CDR1 is SGHRS, CDR2 YFSETQ, per germline. Trimming took off 4 bases at V and 1 base at J, with 14 bases between the two ends.

V gene TRBV20-1 combines with J gene TRBJ1-6; the D is unclear. V was pared by 1 base and J by 6 bases, with 10 bases between. Germline CDR1 reads DFQATT; CDR2 reads SNEGSKA (reference sequence). The CDR3 contains 14 residues. CDR3 bases: TGCAGTGCTAGAGCCGGGAATAGTAATTCACCCCTCCACTTT. This sequence encodes CSARAGNSNSPLHF.

This clonotype turned up a few times. The chain recombines TRBV25-1 with TRBJ1-2; D gene uncertain. The ends were cut back, 3 bases at V and 6 bases at J, with 17 bases in the middle. Germline V gives CDR1 MGHDK, CDR2 SYGVNS. The CDR3 sequence is 15 residues long. In nucleotides, the CDR3 is TGTGCCAGCAGTGATCCCGAACTCACAATTAATGGCTACACCTTC. Protein product: CASSDPELTINGYTF.

This chain connects TRBV18 to TRBJ1-1; no firm D call. The CDR3 length is 14 residues. V lost 0 bases, J lost 9 bases, and 14 bases lay in between. Germline CDR1 and CDR2: KGHSH and LQKENI. The DNA for the CDR3 is TGTGCCAGCTCACCACCGGAACTGCCGGGGAAAGCTTTCTTT. It yields the protein CASSPPELPGKAFF.

The chain is built from TRBV12-3 or TRBV12-4 and TRBJ1-2; TRBD1 might be the D (6 bases). V was trimmed by 0 bases and J by 6 bases, leaving 14 bases between them. This CDR3 comprises 15 residues. The DNA of the CDR3 is TGTGCCAGCAGTTTAGCGGGGGGGGGCGCGGATGGCTACACCTTC. Residues: CASSLAGGGADGYTF.

This clonotype has just a few counts. DNA for the CDR3: TGTGCCAGCAGCTTAGTGGGAGAGTGGGGAGAGACCCAGTACTTC. Encoded protein: CASSLVGEWGETQYF. The chain joins TRBV5-6 to TRBJ2-5, with a possible D match to TRBD2 (5 bases). Trimming shortened V by 2 bases and J by 4 bases, and 15 bases separated the two germline ends. CDR1 and CDR2 (germline): SGHDT, YYEEEE. This CDR3 is 15 amino acids long.

The genes are TRBV12-3 or TRBV12-4 and TRBJ2-3, with 10 bases that match TRBD2. This CDR3 contains 17 residues. V lost 6 bases to trimming and J lost 2 bases; unmatched junction nucleotides: 11. DNA of the CDR3: TGTGCCAGCAGCCGTCCTCTTCTAGCGGGGGTCACAGATACGCAGTATTTT. Translated, it gives CASSRPLLAGVTDTQYF.

The V and J genes are TRBV12-3 or TRBV12-4 and TRBJ1-2; the match to TRBD1 covers 10 bases. Germline trimming cut 5 bases from V and 4 bases from J; bases unmatched to any gene: 4. This CDR3 is 14 amino acids long. The CDR3 bases are TGTGCCAGCAGTGGGGGACAGGGGTTCTATGGCTACACCTTC. Translation gives CASSGGQGFYGYTF.

The rearrangement links TRBV30 to TRBJ1-1, with D possibly being TRBD1 (5 bases). Germline loops: CDR1 GTSNPN, CDR2 SVGIG (reference sequence). CDR3 length: 17 amino acids. V lost 2 bases and J lost 4, with 23 bases in between. CDR3 nucleotides: TGTGCCTGGAGTTACCGGTCGCGGGGGGATAGCGGCACTGAAGCTTTCTTT. As protein: CAWSYRSRGDSGTEAFF.

This clonotype was seen only a few times. The chain couples TRBV12-3 or TRBV12-4 to TRBJ2-7, with no clear D. V was pared by 5 bases and J by 0 bases, with 14 bases between. This CDR3 has 15 residues. The CDR3 bases are TGTGCCAGCAGTAGCCCGGACCGTCCCTCCTACGAGCAGTACTTC. This gives the protein CASSSPDRPSYEQYF.

The rearrangement uses TRBV19 and TRBJ2-3; D perhaps matches TRBD2 (6 bases). The germline V and J ends were trimmed by 5 bases and 7 bases, with 22 bases remaining between them. CDR1 and CDR2 (germline): LNHDA, SQIVND (reference sequence). The CDR3 runs to 16 residues. In DNA, the CDR3 is TGTGCCAGTAGTCCCCCCGGGGCGGGACTTATCTATACGCAGTATTTT. The encoded protein is CASSPPGAGLIYTQYF. Looking up the rest from reference TRBV19 and TRBJ2-3 gives the full variable domain: DGGITQSPKYLFRKEGQNVTLSCEQNLNHDAMYWYRQDPGQGLRLIYYSQIVNDFQKGDIAEGYSVSREKKESFPLTVTSAQKNPTAFYLCASSPPGAGLIYTQYFGPGTRLTVL.

In this sample, this clonotype turned up a few times. The genes are TRBV6-4 and TRBJ2-7; no clear D. This CDR3 region has 19 residues. The germline V gene encodes CDR1 MRHNA and CDR2 SNTAGT. The V and J ends lost 4 bases and 1 base respectively, with 26 bases between them. The CDR3 reads CASSALSTPPGLFSYEQYF. The CDR3 coding sequence is TGTGCCAGCAGTGCTCTATCGACGCCTCCAGGCCTTTTTTCCTACGAGCAGTACTTC.

The V and J genes are TRBV18 and TRBJ2-3; TRBD1 matches at 8 bases. The CDR3 contains 14 residues. Germline lookup yields CDR1 KGHSH and CDR2 LQKENI. V lost 6 bases to trimming and J lost 7 bases; unmatched junction nucleotides: 9. CDR3: CASSGPGGANTQYF. The CDR3, as DNA: TGTGCCAGCTCTGGGCCAGGGGGCGCGAATACGCAGTATTTT.

The rearrangement links TRBV18 to TRBJ2-7, with D perhaps being TRBD1 or TRBD2 (6 bases each). The CDR3 totals 14 residues. Germline CDR1 reads KGHSH; CDR2 reads LQKENI. Deletions cut 2 bases from V and 1 base from J, with 9 bases between. In nucleotides, the CDR3 is TGTGCCAGCTCACCAAGGGGGGAATCCTACGAGCAGTACTTC. Protein sequence: CASSPRGESYEQYF.